This TCR beta chain was identified in a study of blood T cell repertoires in COVID-19. The CDR3 covers 13 residues. V was clipped by 6 bases and J by 5 bases; unmatched bases: 5. The V gene's germline CDR1 is KGHDR and CDR2 SFDVKD. Seattle enrolled patients during active infection and tracked them longitudinally. Original analysis: Estimated nucleated cell counts came from reference gene primer amplification. Assay: immunoSEQ multiplex PCR; the TCRdb copy retains only in-frame clones and omits some. That table gives V, J and clone size, and the DNA gave D and trimming. The table includes 390,000 or so clones, over 75% detected once.

This receptor was obtained from a woman aged 25 to 39 with COVID-19, enrolled during active disease. Material for sequencing was peripheral blood. The chain couples TRBV24-1 to TRBJ2-7, with 8 bases matching TRBD2. The CDR3 DNA follows: TGTGCCACCAGTAGCGGGAGTCATCACGAGCAGTACTTC. Encoded protein: CATSSGSHHEQYF.